This T cell receptor beta chain was identified in a study of blood T cell repertoires in COVID-19. Original processing notes: Researchers report that nucleated cell counts were estimated from reference gene primer amplification. Generated by immunoSEQ multiplex PCR, the TCRdb table keeps only in-frame clones and is missing some. The V and J calls and clone size were taken over from that table, and D and trimming were inferred from the DNA. Seen here are approximately 260,000 clones, 88% observed once, and the top ten hold roughly 10%. The sequencing input was peripheral blood. The sequence derives from a woman between 65 and 79 years old with COVID-19, enrolled during active disease.

The CDR3 DNA reads TGTGCCAGCAGCACCGGGGGAGGACAGGGGGTTCATGGCTACACCTTC. Translating it yields CASSTGGGQGVHGYTF. The rearrangement joins TRBV5-4 to TRBJ1-2; 10 nucleotides match TRBD1. The CDR3 length is 16 residues. The germline V gene has CDR1 SGHNT and CDR2 YYREEE (reference sequence). Trimming cost V 4 bases and J 6 bases; bases outside gene matches: 12.